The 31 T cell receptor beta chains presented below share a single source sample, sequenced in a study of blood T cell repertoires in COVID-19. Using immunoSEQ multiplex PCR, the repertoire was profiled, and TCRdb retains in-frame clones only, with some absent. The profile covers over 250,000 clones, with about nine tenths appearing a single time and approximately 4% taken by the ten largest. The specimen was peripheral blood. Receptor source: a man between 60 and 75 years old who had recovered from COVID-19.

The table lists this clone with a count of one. This CDR3 reads CASSLGRGAFFEQYF. The DNA for the CDR3 is TGTGCCAGCAGCTTAGGACGGGGGGCCTTTTTCGAGCAGTACTTC. The chain employs TRBV7-2 and TRBJ2-7, with a possible D match to TRBD2 (7 bases). The V gene lost 1 base and the J gene lost 6 bases, with 16 bases spanning the gap. The CDR3 runs to 15 residues. Germline-derived CDR1 and CDR2 are SGHTA and FQGNSA.

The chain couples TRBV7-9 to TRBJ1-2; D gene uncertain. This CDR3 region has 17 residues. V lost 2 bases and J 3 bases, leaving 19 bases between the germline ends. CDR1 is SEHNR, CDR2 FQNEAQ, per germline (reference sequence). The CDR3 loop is CASSLTRQLAGDYGYTF. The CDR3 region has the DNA TGTGCCAGCAGCTTAACGCGGCAGCTTGCCGGGGACTATGGCTACACCTTC.

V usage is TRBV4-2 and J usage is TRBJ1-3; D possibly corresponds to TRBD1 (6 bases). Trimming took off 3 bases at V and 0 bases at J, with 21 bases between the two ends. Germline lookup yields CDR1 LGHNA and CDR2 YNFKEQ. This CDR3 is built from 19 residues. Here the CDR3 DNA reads TGTGCCAGCAGCCACACGGGACAAGTGGGACCAAGCTCTGGAAACACCATATATTTT. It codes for CASSHTGQVGPSSGNTIYF.

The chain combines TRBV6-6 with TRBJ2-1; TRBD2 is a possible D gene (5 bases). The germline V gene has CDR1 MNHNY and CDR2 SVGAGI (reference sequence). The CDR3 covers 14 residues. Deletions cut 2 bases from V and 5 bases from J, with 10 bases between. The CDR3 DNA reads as TGTGCCAGCAGTTACGGTCGGGGAAACAATGAGCAGTTCTTC. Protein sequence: CASSYGRGNNEQFF.

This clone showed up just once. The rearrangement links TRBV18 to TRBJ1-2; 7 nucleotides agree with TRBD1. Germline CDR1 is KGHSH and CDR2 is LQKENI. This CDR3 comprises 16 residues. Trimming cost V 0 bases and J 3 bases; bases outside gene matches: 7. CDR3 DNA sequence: TGTGCCAGCTCACCACCAGGGCAGGGGGAAGACTATGGCTACACCTTC. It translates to CASSPPGQGEDYGYTF.

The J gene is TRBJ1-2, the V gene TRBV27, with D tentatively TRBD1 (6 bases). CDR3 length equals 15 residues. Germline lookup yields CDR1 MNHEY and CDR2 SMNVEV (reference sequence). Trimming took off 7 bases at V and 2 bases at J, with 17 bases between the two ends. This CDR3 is CASTSPGQGNYGYTF. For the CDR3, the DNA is TGTGCCAGCACTTCTCCGGGGCAGGGGAACTATGGCTACACCTTC.

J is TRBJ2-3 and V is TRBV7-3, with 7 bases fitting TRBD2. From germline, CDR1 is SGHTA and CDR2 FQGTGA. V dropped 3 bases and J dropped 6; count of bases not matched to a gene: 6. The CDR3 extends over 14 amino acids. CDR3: CASSFTDGGDTQYF. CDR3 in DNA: TGTGCCAGCAGCTTTACTGACGGGGGGGATACGCAGTATTTT.

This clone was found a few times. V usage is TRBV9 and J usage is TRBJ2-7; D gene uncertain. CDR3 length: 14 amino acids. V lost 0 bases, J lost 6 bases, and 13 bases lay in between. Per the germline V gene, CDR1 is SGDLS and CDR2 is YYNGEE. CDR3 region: CASSVGGSPLEQYF. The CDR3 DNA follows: TGTGCCAGCAGCGTAGGCGGATCTCCCCTCGAGCAGTACTTC.

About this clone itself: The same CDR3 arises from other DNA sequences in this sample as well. The CDR3 region is CASSTLSTDTQYF. The CDR3, as DNA: TGTGCCAGTAGTACTCTAAGCACAGATACGCAGTATTTT. The chain couples TRBV19 to TRBJ2-3; D gene uncertain. The CDR3 is 13 amino acids. Germline CDR1 and CDR2: LNHDA and SQIVND (reference sequence). Trimming took 4 bases from V and 0 from J, leaving 5 bases between them.

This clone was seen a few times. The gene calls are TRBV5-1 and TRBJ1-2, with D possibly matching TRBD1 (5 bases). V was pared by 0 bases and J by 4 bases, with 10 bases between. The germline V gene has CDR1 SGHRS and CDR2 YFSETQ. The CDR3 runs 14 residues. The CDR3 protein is CASSLEGDRYGYTF. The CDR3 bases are TGCGCCAGCAGCTTGGAAGGGGATCGCTATGGCTACACCTTC.

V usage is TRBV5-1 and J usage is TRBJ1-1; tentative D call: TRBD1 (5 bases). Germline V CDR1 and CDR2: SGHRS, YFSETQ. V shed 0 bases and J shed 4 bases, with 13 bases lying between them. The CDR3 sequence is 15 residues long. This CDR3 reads CASSLGFQGSTEAFF. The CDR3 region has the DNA TGCGCCAGCAGCTTGGGGTTTCAGGGCAGCACTGAAGCTTTCTTT.

CDR3 sequence (DNA): TGTGCCAGCAGTTACGCCACAGGGTATTCACCCCTCCACTTT. This codes for CASSYATGYSPLHF. This chain links TRBV6-5 with TRBJ1-6, with D perhaps matching TRBD1 (6 bases). The V gene's germline CDR1 is MNHEY and CDR2 SVGAGI. The V end was cut by 2 bases, the J end by 8 bases, with 10 bases between. This CDR3 is 14 amino acids long.

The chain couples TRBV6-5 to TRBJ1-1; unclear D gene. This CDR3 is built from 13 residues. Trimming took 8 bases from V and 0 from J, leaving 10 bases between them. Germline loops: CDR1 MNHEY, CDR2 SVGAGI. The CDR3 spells CASRGVMNTEAFF. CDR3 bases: TGTGCCAGCCGCGGGGTTATGAACACTGAAGCTTTCTTT.

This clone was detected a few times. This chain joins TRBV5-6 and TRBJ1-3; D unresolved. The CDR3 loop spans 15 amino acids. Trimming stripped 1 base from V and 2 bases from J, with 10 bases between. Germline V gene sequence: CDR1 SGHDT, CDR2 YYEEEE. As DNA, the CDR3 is TGTGCCAGCAGCTTGCCCGGGAGTCCTGGAAACACCATATATTTT. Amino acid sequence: CASSLPGSPGNTIYF.

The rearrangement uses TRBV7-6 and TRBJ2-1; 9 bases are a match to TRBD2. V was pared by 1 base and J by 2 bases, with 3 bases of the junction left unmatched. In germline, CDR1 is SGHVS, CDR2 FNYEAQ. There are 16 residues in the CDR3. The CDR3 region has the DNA TGTGCCAGCAGCTTAGTAGGCGGGGGGGCCTACAATGAGCAGTTCTTC. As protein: CASSLVGGGAYNEQFF.

The CDR3 is CAWRVQGLNGYTF. CDR3 sequence (DNA): TGTGCCTGGAGGGTACAGGGGCTAAATGGCTACACCTTC. V and J are TRBV30 and TRBJ1-2; TRBD1 matches 7 bases. V was pared by 3 bases and J by 6 bases, with 7 bases of the junction left unmatched. The CDR3 is 13 amino acids. Germline CDR1 GTSNPN, CDR2 SVGIG (reference sequence).

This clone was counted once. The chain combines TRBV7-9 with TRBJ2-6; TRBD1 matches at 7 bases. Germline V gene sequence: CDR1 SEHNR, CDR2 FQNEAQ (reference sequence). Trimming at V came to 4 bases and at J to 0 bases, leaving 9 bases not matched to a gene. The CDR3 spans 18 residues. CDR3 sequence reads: CASSYPTGINSGANVLTF. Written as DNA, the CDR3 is TGTGCCAGCAGCTACCCGACAGGGATTAACTCTGGGGCCAACGTCCTGACTTTC.

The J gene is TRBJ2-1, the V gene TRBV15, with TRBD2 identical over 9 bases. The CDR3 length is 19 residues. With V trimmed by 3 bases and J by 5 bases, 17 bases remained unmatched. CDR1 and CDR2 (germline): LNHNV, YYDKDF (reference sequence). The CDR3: CATSSGWAAGGSVNNEQFF. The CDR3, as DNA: TGTGCCACCAGCAGCGGATGGGCAGCGGGGGGTTCGGTTAACAATGAGCAGTTCTTC.

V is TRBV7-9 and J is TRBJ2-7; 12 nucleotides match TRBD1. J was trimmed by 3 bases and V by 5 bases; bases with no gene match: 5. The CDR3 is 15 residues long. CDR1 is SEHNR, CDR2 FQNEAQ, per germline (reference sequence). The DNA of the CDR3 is TGTGCCAGCAGCCCGGGACAGGGGGCCGTCTACGAGCAGTACTTC. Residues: CASSPGQGAVYEQYF.

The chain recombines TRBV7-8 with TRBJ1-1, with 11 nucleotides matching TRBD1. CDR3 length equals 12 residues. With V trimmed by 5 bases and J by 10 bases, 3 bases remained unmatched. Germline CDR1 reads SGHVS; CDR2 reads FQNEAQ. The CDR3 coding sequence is TGTGCCAGCAGCCGGGACAGGGGGAGAGCTTTCTTT. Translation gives CASSRDRGRAFF.

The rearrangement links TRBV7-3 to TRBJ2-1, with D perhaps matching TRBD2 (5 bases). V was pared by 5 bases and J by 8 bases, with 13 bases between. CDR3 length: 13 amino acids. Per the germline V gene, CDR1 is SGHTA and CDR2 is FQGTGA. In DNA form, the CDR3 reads TGTGCCAGCAGCCCGTGGACTTCCCATGAGCAGTTCTTC. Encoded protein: CASSPWTSHEQFF.

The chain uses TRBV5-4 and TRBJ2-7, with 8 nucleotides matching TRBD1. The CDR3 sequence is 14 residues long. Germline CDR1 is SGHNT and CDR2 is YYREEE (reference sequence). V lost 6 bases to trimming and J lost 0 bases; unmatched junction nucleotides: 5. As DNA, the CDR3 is TGTGCCAGCATGAGGACAGGGAGCTCCTACGAGCAGTACTTC. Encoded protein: CASMRTGSSYEQYF.

CDR3 DNA: TGCAGCGTTTTCCAAAACACTGAAGCTTTCTTT. Its protein product is CSVFQNTEAFF. This chain joins TRBV29-1 and TRBJ1-1; D is uncertain. CDR3 size: 11 residues. V lost 5 bases and J lost 2, with 6 bases in between. The germline V gene has CDR1 SQVTM and CDR2 ANQGSEA.

CDR3 sequence (DNA): TGTGCCAGCTCACCCCTGTTCGAGCAGTACTTC. The encoded protein is CASSPLFEQYF. The V and J genes are TRBV18 and TRBJ2-7, with D hard to call. In germline, CDR1 is KGHSH, CDR2 LQKENI. The length of the CDR3 is 11 residues. Trimming took off 3 bases at V and 6 bases at J, with 6 bases between the two ends.

The DNA for the CDR3 is TGCGCCAGCAGCTTGGGAGTTGAAGCTTTCTTT. It encodes CASSLGVEAFF. The genes are TRBV5-1 and TRBJ1-1; D remains ambiguous. V was cut by 0 bases and J by 7 bases, with 4 bases left in between. Germline V gene lookup returns CDR1 SGHRS and CDR2 YFSETQ. This CDR3 has 11 amino acids. The entire variable domain, with the rest obtained from reference TRBV5-1 and TRBJ1-1, is as follows: KAGVTQTPRYLIKTRGQQVTLSCSPISGHRSVSWYQQTPGQGLQFLFEYFSETQRNKGNFPGRFSGRQFSNSRSEMNVSTLELGDSALYLCASSLGVEAFFGQGTRLTVV.

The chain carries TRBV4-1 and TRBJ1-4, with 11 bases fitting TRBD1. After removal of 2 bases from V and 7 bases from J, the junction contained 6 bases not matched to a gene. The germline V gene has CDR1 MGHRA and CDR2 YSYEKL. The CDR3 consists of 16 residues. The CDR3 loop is CASSQSPDRGREKLFF. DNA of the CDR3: TGCGCCAGCAGCCAAAGTCCGGACAGGGGGCGTGAAAAACTGTTTTTT.

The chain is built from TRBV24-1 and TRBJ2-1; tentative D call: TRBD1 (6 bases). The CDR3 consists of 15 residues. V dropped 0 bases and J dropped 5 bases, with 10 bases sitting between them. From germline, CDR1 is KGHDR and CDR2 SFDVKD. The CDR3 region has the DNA TGTGCCACCAGTGATTTGGACAGGCGCAACAATGAGCAGTTCTTC. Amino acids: CATSDLDRRNNEQFF.

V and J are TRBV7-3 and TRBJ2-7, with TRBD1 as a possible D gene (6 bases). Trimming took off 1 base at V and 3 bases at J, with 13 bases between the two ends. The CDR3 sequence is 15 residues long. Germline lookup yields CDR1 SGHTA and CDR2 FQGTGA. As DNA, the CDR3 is TGTGCCAGCAGCTTAAACCCGACAGGACTCTACGAGCAGTACTTC. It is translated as CASSLNPTGLYEQYF.

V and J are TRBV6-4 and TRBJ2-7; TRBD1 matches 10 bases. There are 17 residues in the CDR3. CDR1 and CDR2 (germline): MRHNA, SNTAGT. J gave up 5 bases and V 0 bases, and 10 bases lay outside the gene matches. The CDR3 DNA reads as TGTGCCAGCAGTGACTCGTGTTTGGGACAGGGGCACCACGAGCAGTACTTC. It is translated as CASSDSCLGQGHHEQYF.

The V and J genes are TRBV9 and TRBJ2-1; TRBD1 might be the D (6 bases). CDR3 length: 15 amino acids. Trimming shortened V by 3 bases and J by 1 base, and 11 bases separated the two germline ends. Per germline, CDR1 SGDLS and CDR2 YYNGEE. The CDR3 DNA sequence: TGTGCCAGCAGCGAGATACAGGGTTCCTACAATGAGCAGTTCTTC. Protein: CASSEIQGSYNEQFF.

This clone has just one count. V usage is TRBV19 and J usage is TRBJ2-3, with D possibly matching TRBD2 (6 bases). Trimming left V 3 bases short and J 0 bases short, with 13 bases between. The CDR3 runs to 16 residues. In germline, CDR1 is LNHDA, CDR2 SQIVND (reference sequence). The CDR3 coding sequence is TGTGCCAGTAGTATGGGTGGGCGGGGAAGCACAGATACGCAGTATTTT. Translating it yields CASSMGGRGSTDTQYF.